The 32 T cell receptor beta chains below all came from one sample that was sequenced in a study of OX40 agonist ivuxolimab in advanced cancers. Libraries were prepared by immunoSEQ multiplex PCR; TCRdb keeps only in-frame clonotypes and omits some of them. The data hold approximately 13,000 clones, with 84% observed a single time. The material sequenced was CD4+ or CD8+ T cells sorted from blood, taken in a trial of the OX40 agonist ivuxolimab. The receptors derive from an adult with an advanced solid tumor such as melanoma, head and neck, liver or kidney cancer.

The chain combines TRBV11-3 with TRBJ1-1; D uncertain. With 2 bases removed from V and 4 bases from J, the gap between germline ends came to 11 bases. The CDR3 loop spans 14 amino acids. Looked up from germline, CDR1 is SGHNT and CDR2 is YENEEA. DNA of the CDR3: TGTGCCAGCAGCTTAACGGACTACGCCACTGAAGCTTTCTTT. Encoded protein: CASSLTDYATEAFF.

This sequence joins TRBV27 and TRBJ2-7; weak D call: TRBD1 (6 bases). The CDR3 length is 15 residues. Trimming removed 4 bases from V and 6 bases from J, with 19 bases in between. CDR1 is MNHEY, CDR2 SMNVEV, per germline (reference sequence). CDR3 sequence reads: CASSSLLTQGTEQYF. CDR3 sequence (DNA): TGTGCCAGCAGTTCACTCCTAACACAGGGTACCGAGCAGTACTTC.

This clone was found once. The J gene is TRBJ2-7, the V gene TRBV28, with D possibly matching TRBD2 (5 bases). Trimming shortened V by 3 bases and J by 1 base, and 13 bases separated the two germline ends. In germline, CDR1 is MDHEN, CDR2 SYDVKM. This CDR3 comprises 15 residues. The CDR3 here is CASSFTSLGSYEQYF. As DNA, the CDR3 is TGTGCCAGCAGTTTTACTAGTTTGGGTTCCTACGAGCAGTACTTC. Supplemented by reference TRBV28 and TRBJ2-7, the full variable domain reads DVKVTQSSRYLVKRTGEKVFLECVQDMDHENMFWYRQDPGLGLRLIYFSYDVKMKEKGDIPEGYSVSREKKERFSLILESASTNQTSMYLCASSFTSLGSYEQYFGPGTRLTVT.

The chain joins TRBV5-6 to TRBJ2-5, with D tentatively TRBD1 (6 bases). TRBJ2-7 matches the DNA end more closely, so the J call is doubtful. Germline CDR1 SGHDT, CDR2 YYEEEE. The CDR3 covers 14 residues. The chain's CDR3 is CASSPGQSYYEQYF. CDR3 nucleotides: TGTGCCAGCAGCCCCGGACAGTCCTATTACGAGCAGTACTTC.

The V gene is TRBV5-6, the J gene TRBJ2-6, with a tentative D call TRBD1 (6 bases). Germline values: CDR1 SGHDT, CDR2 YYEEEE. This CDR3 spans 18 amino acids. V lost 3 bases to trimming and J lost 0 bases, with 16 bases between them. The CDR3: CASSSDSFSYSGANVLTF. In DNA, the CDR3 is TGTGCCAGCAGCTCGGACAGCTTTTCTTACTCTGGGGCCAACGTCCTGACTTTC.

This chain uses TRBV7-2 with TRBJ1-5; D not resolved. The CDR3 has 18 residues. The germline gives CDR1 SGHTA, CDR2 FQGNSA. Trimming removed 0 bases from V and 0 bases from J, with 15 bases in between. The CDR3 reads CASSLALSAAYSNQPQHF. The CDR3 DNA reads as TGTGCCAGCAGCTTAGCGCTGTCGGCAGCCTATAGCAATCAGCCCCAGCATTTT.

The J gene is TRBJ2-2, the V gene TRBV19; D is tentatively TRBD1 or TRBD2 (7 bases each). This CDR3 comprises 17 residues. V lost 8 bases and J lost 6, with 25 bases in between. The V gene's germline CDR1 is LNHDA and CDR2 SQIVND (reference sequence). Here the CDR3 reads CASHAFPLTGRAGELFF. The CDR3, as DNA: TGTGCCAGTCACGCGTTCCCTCTGACAGGGAGGGCCGGGGAGCTGTTTTTT.

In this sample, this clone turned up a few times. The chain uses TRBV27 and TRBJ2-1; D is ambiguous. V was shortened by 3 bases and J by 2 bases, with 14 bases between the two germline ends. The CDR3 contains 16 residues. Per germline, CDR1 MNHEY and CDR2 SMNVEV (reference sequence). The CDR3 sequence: CASSFGSPGTYNEQFF. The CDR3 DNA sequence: TGTGCCAGCAGTTTCGGATCGCCCGGCACCTACAATGAGCAGTTCTTC.

This CDR3 is CASGWTSGNYEQYF. CDR3 coding DNA: TGTGCTAGTGGTTGGACTAGCGGGAACTACGAGCAGTACTTC. The genes are TRBV12-5 and TRBJ2-7, with 12 nucleotides matching TRBD2. The CDR3 extends over 14 amino acids. CDR1 LGHNT and CDR2 FRNRAP come from the germline V gene. V trimming: 4 bases; J trimming: 3 bases; junction bases outside the gene matches: 1.

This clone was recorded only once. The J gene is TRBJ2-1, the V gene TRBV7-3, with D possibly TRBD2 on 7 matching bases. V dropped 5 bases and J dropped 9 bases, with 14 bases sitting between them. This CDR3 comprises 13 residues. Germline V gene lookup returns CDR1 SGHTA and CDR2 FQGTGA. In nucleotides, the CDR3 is TGTGCCAGCAGCCCTCCTGGGGGGGCTGAGCAGTTCTTC. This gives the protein CASSPPGGAEQFF.

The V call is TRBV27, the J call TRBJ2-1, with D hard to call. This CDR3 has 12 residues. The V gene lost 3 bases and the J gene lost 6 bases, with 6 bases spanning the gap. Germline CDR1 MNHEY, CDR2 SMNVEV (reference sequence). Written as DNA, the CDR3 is TGTGCCAGCAGTTTGGTGGGCAATGAGCAGTTCTTC. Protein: CASSLVGNEQFF.

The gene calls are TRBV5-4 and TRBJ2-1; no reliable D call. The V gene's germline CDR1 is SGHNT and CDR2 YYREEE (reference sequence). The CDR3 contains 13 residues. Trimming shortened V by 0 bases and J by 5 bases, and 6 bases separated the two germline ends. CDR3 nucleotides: TGTGCCAGCAGCTTGGTACAGAACAATGAGCAGTTCTTC. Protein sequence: CASSLVQNNEQFF.

The CDR3 DNA is TGTGCCAGCAGCTTTGGGGCTAGCGGGAGTTACTACGAGCAGTACTTC. It yields the protein CASSFGASGSYYEQYF. The chain is built from TRBV5-6 and TRBJ2-7; 10 positions agree with TRBD2. V lost 2 bases to trimming and J lost 3 bases; unmatched junction nucleotides: 8. The CDR3 sequence is 16 residues long. Germline V CDR1 and CDR2: SGHDT, YYEEEE.

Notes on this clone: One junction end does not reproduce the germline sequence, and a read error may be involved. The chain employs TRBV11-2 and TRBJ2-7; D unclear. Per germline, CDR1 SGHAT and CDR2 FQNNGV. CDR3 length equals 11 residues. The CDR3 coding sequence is TGTGCCAGCAGCTTAGCATCGGAACTAAGCTTT. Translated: CASSLASELSF.

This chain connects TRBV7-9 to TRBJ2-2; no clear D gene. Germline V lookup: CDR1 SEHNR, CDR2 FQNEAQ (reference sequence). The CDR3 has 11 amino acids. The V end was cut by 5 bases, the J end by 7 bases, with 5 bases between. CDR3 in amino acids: CASSPIGELFF. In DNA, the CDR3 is TGTGCCAGCAGCCCGATCGGGGAGCTGTTTTTT.

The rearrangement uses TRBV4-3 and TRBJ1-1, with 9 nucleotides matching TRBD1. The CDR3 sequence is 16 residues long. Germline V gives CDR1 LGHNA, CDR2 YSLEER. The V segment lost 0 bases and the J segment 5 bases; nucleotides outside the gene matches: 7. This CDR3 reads CASSQDRTGELTEAFF. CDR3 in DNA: TGCGCCAGCAGCCAAGATCGGACAGGGGAATTAACTGAAGCTTTCTTT.

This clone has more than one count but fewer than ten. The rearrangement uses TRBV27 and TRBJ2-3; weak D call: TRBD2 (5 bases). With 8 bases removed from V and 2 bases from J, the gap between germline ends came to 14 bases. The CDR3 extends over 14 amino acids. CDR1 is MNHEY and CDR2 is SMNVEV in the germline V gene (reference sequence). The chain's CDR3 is CASGIRGNTDTQYF. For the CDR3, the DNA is TGTGCCAGCGGAATACGGGGAAACACAGATACGCAGTATTTT.

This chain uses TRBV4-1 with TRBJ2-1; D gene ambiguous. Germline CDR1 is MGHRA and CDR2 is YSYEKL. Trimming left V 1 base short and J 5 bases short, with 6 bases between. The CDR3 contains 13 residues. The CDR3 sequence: CASSQGLDNEQFF. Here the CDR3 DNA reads TGCGCCAGCAGCCAAGGACTTGACAATGAGCAGTTCTTC.

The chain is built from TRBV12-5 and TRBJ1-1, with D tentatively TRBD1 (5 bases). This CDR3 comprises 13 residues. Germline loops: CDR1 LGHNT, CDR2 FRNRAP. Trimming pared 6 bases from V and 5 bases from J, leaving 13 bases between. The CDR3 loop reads CASGPGGRTEAFF. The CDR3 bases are TGTGCTAGTGGACCCGGGGGGAGGACTGAAGCTTTCTTT.

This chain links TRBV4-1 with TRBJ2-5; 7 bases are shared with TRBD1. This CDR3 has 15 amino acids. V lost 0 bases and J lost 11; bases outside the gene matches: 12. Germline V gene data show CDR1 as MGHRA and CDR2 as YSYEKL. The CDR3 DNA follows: TGCGCCAGCAGCCAAGACGGCAGGGGGAATTTAGAGCAGTACTTC. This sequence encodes CASSQDGRGNLEQYF.

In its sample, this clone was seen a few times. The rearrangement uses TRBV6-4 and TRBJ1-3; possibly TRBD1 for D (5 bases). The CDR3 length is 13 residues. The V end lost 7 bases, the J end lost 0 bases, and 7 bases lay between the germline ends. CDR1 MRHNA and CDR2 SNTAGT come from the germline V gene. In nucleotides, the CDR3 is TGTGCCAGCATGGGGGGCTCTGGAAACACCATATATTTT. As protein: CASMGGSGNTIYF.

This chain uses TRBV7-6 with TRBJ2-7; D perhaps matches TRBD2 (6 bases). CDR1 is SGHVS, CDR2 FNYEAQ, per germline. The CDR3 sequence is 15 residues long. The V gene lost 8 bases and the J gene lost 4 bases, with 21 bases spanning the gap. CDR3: CASSQVVGGSYEQYF. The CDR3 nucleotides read TGTGCCAGCTCTCAGGTTGTGGGAGGCTCGTACGAGCAGTACTTC.

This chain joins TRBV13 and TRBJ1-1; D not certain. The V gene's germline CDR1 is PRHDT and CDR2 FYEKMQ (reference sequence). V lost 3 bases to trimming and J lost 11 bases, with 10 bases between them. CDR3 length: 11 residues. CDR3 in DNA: TGTGCCAGCAGCTTCTCATCGCGGGCTTTCTTT. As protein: CASSFSSRAFF.

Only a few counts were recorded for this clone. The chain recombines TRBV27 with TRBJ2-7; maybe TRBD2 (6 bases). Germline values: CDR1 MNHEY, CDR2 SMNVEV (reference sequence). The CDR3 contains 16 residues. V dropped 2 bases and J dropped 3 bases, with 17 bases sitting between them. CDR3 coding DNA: TGTGCCAGCAGTTTAGCCTCCGGAGGGCGGGTCTACGAGCAGTACTTC. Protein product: CASSLASGGRVYEQYF.

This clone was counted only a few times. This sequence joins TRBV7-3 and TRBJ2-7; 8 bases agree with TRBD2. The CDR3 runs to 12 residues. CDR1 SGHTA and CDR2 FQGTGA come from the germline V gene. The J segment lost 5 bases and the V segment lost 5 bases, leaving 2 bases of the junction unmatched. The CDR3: CASSPGGHEQYF. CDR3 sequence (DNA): TGTGCCAGCAGCCCGGGGGGGCACGAGCAGTACTTC.

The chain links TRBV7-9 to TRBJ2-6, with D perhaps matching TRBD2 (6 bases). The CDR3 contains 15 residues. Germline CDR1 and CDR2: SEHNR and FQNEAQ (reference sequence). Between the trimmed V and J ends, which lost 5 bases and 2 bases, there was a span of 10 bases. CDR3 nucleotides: TGTGCCAGCAGCCTGGGGGAGGCTGGGGCCAACGTCCTGACTTTC. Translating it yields CASSLGEAGANVLTF. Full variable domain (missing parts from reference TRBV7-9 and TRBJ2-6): DTGVSQNPRHKITKRGQNVTFRCDPISEHNRLYWYRQTLGQGPEFLTYFQNEAQLEKSRLLSDRFSAERPKGSFSTLEIQRTEQGDSAMYLCASSLGEAGANVLTFGAGSRLTVL.

This chain's CDR3 is CASFAGGPGMRNEQFF. In DNA, the CDR3 is TGTGCCAGCTTCGCGGGAGGGCCAGGTATGAGGAATGAGCAGTTCTTC. The V gene is TRBV5-4, the J gene TRBJ2-1; 9 bases match TRBD2. The CDR3 has 16 residues. CDR1 and CDR2 from the germline V gene are SGHNT and YYREEE (reference sequence). Germline trimming cut 7 bases from V and 7 bases from J; bases unmatched to any gene: 15.

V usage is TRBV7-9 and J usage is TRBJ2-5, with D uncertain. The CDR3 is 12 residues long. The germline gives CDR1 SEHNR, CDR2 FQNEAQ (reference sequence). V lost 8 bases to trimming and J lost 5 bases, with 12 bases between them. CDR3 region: CASQGVRETQYF. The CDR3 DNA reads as TGTGCCAGCCAAGGTGTTCGCGAGACCCAGTACTTC.

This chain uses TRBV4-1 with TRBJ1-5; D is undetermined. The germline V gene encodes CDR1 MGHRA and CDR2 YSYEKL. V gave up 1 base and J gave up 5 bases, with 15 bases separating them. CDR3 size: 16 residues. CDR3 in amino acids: CASSQGYNGLDQPQHF. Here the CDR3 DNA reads TGCGCCAGCAGCCAAGGATATAACGGGTTGGATCAGCCCCAGCATTTT.

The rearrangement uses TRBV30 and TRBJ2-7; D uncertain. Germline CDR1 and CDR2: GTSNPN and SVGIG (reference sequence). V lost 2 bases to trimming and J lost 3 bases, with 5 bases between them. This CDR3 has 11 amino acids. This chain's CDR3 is CAWSTGYEQYF. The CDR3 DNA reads TGTGCCTGGAGTACTGGCTACGAGCAGTACTTC.

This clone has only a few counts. In nucleotides, the CDR3 is TGTGCCAGCAGCTTATCCGCCGCTGGGGAGCTGTTTTTT. This sequence encodes CASSLSAAGELFF. V gene TRBV7-9 combines with J gene TRBJ2-2, with D unresolved. The CDR3 loop spans 13 amino acids. V shed 2 bases and J shed 8 bases, with 9 bases lying between them. Germline V gene lookup returns CDR1 SEHNR and CDR2 FQNEAQ (reference sequence).

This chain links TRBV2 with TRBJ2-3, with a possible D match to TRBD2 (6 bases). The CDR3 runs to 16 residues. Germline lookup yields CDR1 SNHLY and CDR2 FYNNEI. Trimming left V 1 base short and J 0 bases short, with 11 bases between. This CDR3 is CASSEGASVSTDTQYF. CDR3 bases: TGTGCCAGCAGTGAAGGGGCTAGCGTTAGCACAGATACGCAGTATTTT.